This T cell receptor (beta chain) was obtained from a study of cytomegalovirus exposure and HLA in healthy donors. V was clipped by 4 bases and J by 1 base, with 20 bases between them. The germline gives CDR1 SGHDT, CDR2 YYEEEE. The CDR3 consists of 18 residues. TCRdb keeps only in-frame clones here, not all; method: immunoSEQ multiplex PCR. This repertoire shows around 140,000 clones, around 93% found once; its top ten account for over 1.5%. Study-wide results and caveats: Researchers reported that a few CMV-associated chains were confirmed in vitro as CMV antigen-specific. Cytomegalovirus-associated status was assigned to approximately 160 TCR beta chains. For cytomegalovirus status, the classifier reportedly gave diagnoses with high specificity and sensitivity.

This clone has just one count. The antigen is undetermined. Sequencing was done on a sample of PBMCs. The receptor was isolated from a man between 18 and 29 years old in good health and CMV-seropositive. This chain joins TRBV5-6 and TRBJ2-2; the D gene is possibly TRBD2 (6 bases). CDR3 residues: CASSRDKIRLENTGELFF. DNA of the CDR3: TGTGCCAGCAGCCGGGATAAAATTCGACTAGAGAACACCGGGGAGCTGTTTTTT.